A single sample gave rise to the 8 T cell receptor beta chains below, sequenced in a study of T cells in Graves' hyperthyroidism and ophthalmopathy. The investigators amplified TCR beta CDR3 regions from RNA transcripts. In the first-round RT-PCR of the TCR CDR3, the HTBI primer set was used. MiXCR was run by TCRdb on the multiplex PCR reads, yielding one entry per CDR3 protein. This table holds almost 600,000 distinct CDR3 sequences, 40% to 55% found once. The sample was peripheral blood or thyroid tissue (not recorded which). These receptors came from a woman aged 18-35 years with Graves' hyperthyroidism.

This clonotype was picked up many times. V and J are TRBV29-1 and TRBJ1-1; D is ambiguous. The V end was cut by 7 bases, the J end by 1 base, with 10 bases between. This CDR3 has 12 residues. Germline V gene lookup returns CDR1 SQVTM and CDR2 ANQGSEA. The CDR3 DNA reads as TGCAGCGCAGTGACGGCGAACACTGAAGCTTTCTTT. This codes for CSAVTANTEAFF.

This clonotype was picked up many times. The CDR3 loop is CASSQTQDRGWEQYF. The DNA of the CDR3 is TGTGCCAGCAGCCAAACCCAGGACAGGGGCTGGGAGCAGTACTTC. This chain uses TRBV4-2 with TRBJ2-7, with 9 bases aligning to TRBD1. Germline trimming cut 2 bases from V and 7 bases from J; bases unmatched to any gene: 9. This CDR3 is built from 15 residues. Germline V gene lookup returns CDR1 LGHNA and CDR2 YNFKEQ.

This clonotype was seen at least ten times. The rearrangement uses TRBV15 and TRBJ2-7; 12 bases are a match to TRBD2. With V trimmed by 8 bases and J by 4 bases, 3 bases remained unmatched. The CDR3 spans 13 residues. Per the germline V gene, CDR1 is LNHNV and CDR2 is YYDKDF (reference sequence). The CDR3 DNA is TGTGCCACCGCTAGCGGGAGGGGATACGAGCAGTACTTC. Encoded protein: CATASGRGYEQYF. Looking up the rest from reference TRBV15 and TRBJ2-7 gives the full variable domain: DAMVIQNPRYQVTQFGKPVTLSCSQTLNHNVMYWYQQKSSQAPKLLFHYYDKDFNNEADTPDNFQSRRPNTSFCFLDIRSPGLGDTAMYLCATASGRGYEQYFGPGTRLTVT.

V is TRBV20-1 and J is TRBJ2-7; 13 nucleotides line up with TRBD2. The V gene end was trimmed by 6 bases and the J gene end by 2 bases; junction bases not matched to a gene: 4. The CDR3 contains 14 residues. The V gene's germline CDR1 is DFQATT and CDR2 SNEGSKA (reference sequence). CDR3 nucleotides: TGCAGTGCCCCCGGGACTAGCGGGACCTACGAGCAGTACTTC. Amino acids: CSAPGTSGTYEQYF.

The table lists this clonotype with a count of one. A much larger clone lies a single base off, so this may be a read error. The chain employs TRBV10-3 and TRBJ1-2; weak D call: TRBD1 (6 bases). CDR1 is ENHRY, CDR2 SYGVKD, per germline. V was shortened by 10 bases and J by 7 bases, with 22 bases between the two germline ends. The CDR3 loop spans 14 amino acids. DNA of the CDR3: TGTGCCAGCAAGAGGGACGGTCAGGGGCTTGGCTACACCTTC. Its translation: CASKRDGQGLGYTF.

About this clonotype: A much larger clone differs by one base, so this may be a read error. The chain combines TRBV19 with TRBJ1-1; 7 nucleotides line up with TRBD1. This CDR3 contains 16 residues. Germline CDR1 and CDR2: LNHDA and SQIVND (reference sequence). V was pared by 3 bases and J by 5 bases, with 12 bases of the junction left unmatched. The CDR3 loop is CASSMGQGGRLTEAFF. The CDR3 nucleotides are TGTGCCAGTAGTATGGGGCAGGGGGGAAGGTTAACTGAAGCTTTCTTT.

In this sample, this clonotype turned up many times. CDR3 amino acids: CASSRLGVFNEKLFF. The CDR3 bases are TGTGCCAGCAGTCGACTCGGGGTCTTTAATGAAAAACTGTTTTTT. The rearrangement links TRBV2 to TRBJ1-4; D call uncertain. Germline assignment: CDR1 SNHLY and CDR2 FYNNEI. The ends were cut back, 5 bases at V and 4 bases at J, with 14 bases in the middle. The length of the CDR3 is 15 residues.

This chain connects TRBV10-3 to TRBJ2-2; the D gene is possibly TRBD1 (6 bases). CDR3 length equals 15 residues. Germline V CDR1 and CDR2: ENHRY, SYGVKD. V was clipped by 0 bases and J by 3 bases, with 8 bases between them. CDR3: CAISESYRDTGELFF. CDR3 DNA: TGTGCCATCAGTGAGTCATACAGGGACACCGGGGAGCTGTTTTTT.